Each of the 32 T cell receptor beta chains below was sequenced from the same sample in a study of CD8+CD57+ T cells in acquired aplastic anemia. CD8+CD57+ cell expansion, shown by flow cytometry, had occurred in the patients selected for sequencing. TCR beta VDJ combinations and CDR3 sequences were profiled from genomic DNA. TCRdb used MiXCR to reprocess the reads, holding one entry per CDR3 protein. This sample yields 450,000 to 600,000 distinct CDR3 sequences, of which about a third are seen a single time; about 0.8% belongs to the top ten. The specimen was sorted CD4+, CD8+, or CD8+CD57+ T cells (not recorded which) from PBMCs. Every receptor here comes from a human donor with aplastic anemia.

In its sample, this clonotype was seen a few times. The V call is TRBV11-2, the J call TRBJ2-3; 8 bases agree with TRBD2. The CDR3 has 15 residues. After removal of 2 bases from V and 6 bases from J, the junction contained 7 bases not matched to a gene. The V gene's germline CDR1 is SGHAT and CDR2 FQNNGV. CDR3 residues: CASSLRTGGTDTQYF. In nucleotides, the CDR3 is TGTGCCAGCAGCTTACGGACGGGGGGGACTGATACGCAGTATTTT.

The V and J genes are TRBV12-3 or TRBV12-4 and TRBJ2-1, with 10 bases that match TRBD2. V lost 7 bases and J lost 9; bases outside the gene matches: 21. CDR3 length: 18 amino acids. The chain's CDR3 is CASTTYRQREGGGGEQFF. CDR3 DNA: TGTGCCAGCACCACGTATCGCCAGCGGGAGGGCGGCGGCGGTGAGCAGTTCTTC.

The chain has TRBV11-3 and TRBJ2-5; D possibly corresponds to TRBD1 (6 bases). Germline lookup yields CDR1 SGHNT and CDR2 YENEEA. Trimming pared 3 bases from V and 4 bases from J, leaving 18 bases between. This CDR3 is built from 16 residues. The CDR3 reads CASSLGLGGYRETQYF. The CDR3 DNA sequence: TGTGCCAGCAGCTTGGGGTTAGGGGGTTATCGAGAGACCCAGTACTTC.

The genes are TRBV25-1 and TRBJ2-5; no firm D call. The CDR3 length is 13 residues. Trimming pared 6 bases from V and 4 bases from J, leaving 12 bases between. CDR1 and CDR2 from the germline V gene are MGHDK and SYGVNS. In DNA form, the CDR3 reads TGTGCCAGCAGCGCGGATGGCGGAGAGACCCAGTACTTC. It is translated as CASSADGGETQYF.

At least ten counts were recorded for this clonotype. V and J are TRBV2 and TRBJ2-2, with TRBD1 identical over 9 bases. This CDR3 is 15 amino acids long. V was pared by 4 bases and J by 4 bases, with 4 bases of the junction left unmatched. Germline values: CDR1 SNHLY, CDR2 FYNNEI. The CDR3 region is CASSGDRAGTGELFF. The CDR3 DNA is TGTGCCAGCAGTGGGGACAGGGCAGGCACCGGGGAGCTGTTTTTT.

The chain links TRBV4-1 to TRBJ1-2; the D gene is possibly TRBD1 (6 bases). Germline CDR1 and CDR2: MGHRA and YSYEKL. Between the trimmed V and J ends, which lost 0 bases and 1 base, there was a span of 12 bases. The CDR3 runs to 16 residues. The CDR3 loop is CASSQDGGGINYGYTF. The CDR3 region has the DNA TGCGCCAGCAGCCAAGATGGCGGGGGCATTAACTATGGCTACACCTTC.

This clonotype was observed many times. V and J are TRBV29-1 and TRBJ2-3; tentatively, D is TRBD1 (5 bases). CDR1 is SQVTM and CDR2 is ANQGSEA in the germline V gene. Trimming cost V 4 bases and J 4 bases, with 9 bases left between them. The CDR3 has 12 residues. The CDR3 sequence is CSVGGRSDTQYF. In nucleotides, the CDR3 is TGCAGCGTTGGGGGCCGTTCAGATACGCAGTATTTT.

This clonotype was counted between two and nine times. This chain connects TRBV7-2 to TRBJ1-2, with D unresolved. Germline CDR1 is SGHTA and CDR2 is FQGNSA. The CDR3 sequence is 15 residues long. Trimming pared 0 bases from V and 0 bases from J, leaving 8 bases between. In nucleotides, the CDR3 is TGTGCCAGCAGCTTAGCTCTCCAGGCTAACTATGGCTACACCTTC. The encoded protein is CASSLALQANYGYTF.

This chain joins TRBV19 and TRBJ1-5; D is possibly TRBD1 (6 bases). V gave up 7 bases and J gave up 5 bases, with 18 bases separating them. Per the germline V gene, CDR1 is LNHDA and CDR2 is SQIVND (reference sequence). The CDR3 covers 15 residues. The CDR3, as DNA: TGTGCCAGTATCAGCGGGGGGGCCGGGGATCAGCCCCAGCATTTT. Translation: CASISGGAGDQPQHF. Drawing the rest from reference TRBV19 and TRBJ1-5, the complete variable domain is DGGITQSPKYLFRKEGQNVTLSCEQNLNHDAMYWYRQDPGQGLRLIYYSQIVNDFQKGDIAEGYSVSREKKESFPLTVTSAQKNPTAFYLCASISGGAGDQPQHFGDGTRLSIL.

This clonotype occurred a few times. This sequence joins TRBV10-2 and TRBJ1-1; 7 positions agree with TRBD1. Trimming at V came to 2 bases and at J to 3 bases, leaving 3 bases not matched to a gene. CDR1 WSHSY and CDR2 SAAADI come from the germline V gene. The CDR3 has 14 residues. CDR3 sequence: CASSETGEYTEAFF. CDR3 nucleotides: TGCGCCAGCAGTGAGACAGGGGAATACACTGAAGCTTTCTTT.

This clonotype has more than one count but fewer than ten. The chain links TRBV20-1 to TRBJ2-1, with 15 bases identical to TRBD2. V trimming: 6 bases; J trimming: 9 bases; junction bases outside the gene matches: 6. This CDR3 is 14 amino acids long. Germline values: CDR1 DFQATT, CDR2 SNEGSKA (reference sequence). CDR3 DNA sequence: TGCAGTGCCCCGGGACTAGCGGGGGGAGGTGAGCAGTTCTTC. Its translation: CSAPGLAGGGEQFF.

The CDR3 reads CAWSHLVEQYF. The CDR3 DNA reads TGTGCCTGGAGTCATCTGGTCGAGCAGTACTTC. The V and J genes are TRBV30 and TRBJ2-7, with D unclear. The germline gives CDR1 GTSNPN, CDR2 SVGIG (reference sequence). V lost 2 bases, J lost 6 bases, and 8 bases lay in between. CDR3 size: 11 residues.

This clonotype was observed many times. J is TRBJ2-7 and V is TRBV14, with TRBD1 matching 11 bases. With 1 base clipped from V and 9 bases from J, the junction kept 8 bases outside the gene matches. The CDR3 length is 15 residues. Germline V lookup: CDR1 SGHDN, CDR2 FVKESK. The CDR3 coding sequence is TGTGCCAGCAGCCAAGCTCGGACAGGGGGCGCGGGGCAGTACTTC. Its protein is CASSQARTGGAGQYF.

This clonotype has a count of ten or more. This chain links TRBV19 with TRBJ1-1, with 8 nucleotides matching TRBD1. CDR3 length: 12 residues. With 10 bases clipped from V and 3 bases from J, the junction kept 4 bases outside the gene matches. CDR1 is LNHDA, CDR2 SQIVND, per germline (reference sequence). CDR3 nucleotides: TGTGCCACTACGGACAGGGACACTGAAGCTTTCTTT. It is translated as CATTDRDTEAFF.

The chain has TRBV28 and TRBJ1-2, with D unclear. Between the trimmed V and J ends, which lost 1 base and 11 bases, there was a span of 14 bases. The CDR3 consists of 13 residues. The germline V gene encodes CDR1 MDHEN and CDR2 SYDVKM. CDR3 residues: CASSLSVSEVYTF. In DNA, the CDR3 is TGTGCCAGCAGTTTATCCGTGTCGGAAGTGTACACCTTC.

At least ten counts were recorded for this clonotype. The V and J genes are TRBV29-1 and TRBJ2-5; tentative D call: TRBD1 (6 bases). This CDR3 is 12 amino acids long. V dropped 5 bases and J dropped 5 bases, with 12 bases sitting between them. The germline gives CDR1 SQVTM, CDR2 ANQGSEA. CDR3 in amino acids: CSVKQGWETQYF. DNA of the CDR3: TGCAGCGTTAAACAGGGCTGGGAGACCCAGTACTTC.

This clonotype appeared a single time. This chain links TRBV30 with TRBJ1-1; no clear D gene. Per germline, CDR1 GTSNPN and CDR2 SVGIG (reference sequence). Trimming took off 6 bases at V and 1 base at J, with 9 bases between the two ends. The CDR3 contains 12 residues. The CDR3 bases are TGTGCCTGCCTATCAGAGAACACTGAAGCTTTCTTT. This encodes CACLSENTEAFF.

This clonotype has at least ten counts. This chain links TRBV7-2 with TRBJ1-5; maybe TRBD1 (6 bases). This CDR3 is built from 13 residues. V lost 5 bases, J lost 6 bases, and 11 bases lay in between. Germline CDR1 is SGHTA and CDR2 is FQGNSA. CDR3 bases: TGTGCCAGCAGCCTCCCAGGGGCTCAGCCCCAGCATTTT. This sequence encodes CASSLPGAQPQHF.

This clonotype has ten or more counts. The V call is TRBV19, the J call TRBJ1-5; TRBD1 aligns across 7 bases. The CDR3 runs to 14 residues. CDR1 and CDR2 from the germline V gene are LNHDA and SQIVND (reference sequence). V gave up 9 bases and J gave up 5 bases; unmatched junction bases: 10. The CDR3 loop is CASMAGGVDQPQHF. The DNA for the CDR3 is TGTGCCAGCATGGCAGGGGGAGTAGATCAGCCCCAGCATTTT. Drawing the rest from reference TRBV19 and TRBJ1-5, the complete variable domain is DGGITQSPKYLFRKEGQNVTLSCEQNLNHDAMYWYRQDPGQGLRLIYYSQIVNDFQKGDIAEGYSVSREKKESFPLTVTSAQKNPTAFYLCASMAGGVDQPQHFGDGTRLSIL.

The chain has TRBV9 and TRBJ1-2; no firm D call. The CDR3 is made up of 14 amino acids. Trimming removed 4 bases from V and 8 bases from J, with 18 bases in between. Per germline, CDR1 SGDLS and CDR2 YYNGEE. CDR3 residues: CASSSPPGNVGYTF. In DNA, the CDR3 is TGTGCCAGCAGCAGCCCCCCTGGGAACGTCGGCTACACCTTC.

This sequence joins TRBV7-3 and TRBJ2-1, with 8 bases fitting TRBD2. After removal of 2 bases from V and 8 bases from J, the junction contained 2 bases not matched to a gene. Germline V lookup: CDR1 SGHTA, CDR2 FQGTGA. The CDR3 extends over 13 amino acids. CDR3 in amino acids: CASSLGTSDEQFF. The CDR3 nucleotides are TGTGCCAGCAGCTTAGGGACTAGTGATGAGCAGTTCTTC.

In DNA form, the CDR3 reads TGTGCCAGCTCACCACTCGAGGTGGGCAGGGGCTACACCTTC. This codes for CASSPLEVGRGYTF. J is TRBJ1-2 and V is TRBV25-1; D not certain. CDR1 MGHDK and CDR2 SYGVNS come from the germline V gene. V was cut by 8 bases and J by 8 bases, with 21 bases left in between. The CDR3 loop spans 14 amino acids.

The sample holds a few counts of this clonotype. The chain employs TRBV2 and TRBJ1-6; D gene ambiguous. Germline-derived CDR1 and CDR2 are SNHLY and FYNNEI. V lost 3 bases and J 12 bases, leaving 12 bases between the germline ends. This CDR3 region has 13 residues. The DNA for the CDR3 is TGTGCCAGCAGTGATTCCGGGTTGGGACCCCTCCACTTT. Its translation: CASSDSGLGPLHF.

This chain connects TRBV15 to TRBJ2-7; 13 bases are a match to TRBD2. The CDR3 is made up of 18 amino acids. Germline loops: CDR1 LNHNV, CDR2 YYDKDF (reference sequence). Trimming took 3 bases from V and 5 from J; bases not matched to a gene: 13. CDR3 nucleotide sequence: TGTGCCACCAGCAGCCCTGGACTAGCGGGGGTCATCCTGGACGAGCAGTACTTC. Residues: CATSSPGLAGVILDEQYF.

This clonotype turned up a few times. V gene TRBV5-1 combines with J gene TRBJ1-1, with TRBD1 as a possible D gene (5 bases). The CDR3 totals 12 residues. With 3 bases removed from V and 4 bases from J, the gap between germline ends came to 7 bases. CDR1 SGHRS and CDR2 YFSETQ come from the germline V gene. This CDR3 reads CASSSGGTEAFF. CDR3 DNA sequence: TGCGCCAGCAGCTCTGGGGGCACTGAAGCTTTCTTT.

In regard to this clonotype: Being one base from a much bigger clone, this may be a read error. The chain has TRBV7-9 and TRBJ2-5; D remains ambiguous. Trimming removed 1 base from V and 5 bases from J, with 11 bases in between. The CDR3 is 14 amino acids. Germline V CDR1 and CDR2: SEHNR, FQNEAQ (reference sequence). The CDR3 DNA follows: TGTGCCAGCAGCTTAGGATCCGAAAAGGAGACCCAGTACTTC. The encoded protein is CASSLGSEKETQYF.

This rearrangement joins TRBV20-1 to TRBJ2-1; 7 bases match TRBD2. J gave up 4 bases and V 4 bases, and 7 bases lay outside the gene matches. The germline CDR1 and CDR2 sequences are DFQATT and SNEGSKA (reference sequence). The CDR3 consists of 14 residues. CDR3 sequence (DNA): TGCAGTGCTATTGAGCCTAGCGGATACAATGAGCAGTTCTTC. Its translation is CSAIEPSGYNEQFF.

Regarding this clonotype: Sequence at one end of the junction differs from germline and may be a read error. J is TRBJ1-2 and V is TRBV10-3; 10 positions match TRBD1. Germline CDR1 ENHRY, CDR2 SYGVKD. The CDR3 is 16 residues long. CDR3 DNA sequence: TGTGCCAGCAGTCCTCAGACAGGGGGCGTAGGCTATGGCTACACCTTC. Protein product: CASSPQTGGVGYGYTF.

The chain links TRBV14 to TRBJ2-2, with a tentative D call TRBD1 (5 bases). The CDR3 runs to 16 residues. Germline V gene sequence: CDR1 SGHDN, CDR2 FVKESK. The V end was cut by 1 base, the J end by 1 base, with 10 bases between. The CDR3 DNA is TGTGCCAGCAGCCAAGGAAGGGGCGGGAACACCGGGGAGCTGTTTTTT. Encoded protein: CASSQGRGGNTGELFF.

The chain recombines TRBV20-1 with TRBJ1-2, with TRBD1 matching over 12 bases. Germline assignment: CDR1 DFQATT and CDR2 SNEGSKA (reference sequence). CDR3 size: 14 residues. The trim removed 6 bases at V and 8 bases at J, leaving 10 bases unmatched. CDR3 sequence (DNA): TGCAGTGCCCAGGGACAGGGGGCGCGAGGCGGCTACACCTTC. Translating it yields CSAQGQGARGGYTF.

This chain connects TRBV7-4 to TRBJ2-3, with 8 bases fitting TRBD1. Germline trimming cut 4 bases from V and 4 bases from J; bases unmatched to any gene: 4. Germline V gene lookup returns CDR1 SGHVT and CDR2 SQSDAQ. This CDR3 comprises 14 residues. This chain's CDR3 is CASSSTGVADTQYF. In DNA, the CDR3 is TGTGCCAGCAGCTCGACAGGGGTGGCAGATACGCAGTATTTT.

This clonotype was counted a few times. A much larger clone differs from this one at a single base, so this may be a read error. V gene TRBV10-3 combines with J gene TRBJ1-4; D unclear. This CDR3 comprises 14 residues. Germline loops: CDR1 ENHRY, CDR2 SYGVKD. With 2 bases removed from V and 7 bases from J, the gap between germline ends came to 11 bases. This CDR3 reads CAISENSYSEKLFF. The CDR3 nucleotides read TGTGCCATCAGTGAGAACAGCTACAGTGAAAAACTGTTTTTT.